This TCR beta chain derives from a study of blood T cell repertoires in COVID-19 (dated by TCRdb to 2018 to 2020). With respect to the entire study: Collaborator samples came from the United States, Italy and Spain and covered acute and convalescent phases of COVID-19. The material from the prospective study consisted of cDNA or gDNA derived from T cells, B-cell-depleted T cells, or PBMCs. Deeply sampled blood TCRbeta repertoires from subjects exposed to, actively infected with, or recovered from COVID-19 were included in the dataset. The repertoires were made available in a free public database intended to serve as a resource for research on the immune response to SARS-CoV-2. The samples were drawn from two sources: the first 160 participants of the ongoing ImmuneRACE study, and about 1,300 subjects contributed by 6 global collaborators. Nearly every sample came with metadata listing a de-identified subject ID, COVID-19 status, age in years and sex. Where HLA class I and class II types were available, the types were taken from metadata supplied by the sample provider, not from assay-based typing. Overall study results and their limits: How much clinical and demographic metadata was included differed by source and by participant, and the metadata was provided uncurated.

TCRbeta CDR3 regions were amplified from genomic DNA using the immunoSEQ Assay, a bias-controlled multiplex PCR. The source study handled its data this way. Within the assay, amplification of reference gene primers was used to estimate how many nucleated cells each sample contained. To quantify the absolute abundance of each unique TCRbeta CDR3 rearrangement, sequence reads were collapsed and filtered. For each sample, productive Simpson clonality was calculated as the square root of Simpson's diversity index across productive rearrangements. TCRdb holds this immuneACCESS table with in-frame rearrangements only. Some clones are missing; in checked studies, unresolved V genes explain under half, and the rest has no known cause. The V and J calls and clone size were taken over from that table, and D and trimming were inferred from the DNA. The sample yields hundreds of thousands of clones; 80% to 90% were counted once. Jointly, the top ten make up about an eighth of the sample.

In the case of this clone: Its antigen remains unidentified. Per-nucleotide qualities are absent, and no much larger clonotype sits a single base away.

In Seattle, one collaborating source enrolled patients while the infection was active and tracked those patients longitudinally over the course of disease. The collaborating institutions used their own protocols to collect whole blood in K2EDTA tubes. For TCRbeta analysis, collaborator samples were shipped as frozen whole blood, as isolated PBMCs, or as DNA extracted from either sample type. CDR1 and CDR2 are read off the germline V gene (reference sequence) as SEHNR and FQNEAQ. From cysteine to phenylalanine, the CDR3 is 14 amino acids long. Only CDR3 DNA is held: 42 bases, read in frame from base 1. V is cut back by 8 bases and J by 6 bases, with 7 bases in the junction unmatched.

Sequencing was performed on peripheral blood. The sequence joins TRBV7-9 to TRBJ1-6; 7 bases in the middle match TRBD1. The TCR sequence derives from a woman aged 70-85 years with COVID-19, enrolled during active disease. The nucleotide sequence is TGTGCCAGCGGCTCAGGGGGTTTTAATTCACCCCTCCACTTT. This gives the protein CASGSGGFNSPLHF. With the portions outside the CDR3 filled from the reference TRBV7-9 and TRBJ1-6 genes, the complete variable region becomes DTGVSQNPRHKITKRGQNVTFRCDPISEHNRLYWYRQTLGQGPEFLTYFQNEAQLEKSRLLSDRFSAERPKGSFSTLEIQRTEQGDSAMYLCASGSGGFNSPLHFGNGTRLTVT.